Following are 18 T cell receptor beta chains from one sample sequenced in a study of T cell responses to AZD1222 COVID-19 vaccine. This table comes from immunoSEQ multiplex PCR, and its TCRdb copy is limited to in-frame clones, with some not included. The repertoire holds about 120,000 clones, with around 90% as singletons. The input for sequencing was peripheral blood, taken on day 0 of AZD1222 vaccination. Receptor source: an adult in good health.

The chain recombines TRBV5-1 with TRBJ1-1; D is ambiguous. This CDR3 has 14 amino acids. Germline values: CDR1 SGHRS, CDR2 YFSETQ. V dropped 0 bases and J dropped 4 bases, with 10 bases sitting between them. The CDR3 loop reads CASSLVGEATEAFF. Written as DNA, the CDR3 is TGCGCCAGCAGCTTGGTTGGAGAAGCCACTGAAGCTTTCTTT.

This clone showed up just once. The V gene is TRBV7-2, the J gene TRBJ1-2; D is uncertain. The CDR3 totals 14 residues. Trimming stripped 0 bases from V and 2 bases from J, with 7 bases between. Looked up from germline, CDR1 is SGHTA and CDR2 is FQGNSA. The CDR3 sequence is CASSLAIENYGYTF. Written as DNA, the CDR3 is TGTGCCAGCAGCTTAGCAATCGAGAACTATGGCTACACCTTC.

In DNA form, the CDR3 reads TGTGCCAGCAGTTTAATACAAACCTACGAGCAGTACTTC. This encodes CASSLIQTYEQYF. The rearrangement uses TRBV28 and TRBJ2-7; D gene unclear. The V gene's germline CDR1 is MDHEN and CDR2 SYDVKM. The CDR3 has 13 amino acids. V lost 2 bases, J lost 2 bases, and 7 bases lay in between.

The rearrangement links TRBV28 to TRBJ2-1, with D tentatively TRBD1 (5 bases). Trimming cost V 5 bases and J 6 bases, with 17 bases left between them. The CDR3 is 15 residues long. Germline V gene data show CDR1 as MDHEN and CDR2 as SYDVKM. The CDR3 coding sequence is TGTGCCAGCAGTCCGTCCGACAGTCTGGGCAATGAGCAGTTCTTC. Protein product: CASSPSDSLGNEQFF.

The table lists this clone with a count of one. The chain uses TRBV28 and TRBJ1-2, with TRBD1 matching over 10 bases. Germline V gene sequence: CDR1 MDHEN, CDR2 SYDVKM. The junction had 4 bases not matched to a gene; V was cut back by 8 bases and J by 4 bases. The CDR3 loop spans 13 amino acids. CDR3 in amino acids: CASGTGAGYGYTF. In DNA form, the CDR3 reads TGTGCCAGCGGGACAGGGGCTGGCTATGGCTACACCTTC.

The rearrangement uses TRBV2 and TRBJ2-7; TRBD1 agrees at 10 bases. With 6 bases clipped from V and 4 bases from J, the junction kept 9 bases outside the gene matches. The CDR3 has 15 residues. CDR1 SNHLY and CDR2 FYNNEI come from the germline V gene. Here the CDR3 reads CASSGMGDRGYEQYF. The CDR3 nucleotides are TGTGCCAGCAGCGGGATGGGGGACAGGGGTTACGAGCAGTACTTC.

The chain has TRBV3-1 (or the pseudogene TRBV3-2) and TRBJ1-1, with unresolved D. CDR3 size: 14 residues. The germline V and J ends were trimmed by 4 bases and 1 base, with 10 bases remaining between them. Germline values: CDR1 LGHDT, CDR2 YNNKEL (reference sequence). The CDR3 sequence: CASSPAHSNTEAFF. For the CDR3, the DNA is TGTGCCAGCAGCCCAGCCCATTCGAACACTGAAGCTTTCTTT.

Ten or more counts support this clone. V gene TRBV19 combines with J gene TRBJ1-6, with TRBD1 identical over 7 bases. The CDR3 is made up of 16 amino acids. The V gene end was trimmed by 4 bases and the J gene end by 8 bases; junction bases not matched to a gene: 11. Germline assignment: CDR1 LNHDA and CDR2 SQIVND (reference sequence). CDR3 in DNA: TGTGCCAGTAGTAAACACCTAGGAGACAGGGATTCACCCCTCCACTTT. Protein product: CASSKHLGDRDSPLHF.

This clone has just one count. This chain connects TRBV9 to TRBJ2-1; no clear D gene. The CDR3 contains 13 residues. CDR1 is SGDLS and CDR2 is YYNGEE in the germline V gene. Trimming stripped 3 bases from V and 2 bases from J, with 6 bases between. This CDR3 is CASSAFPYNEQFF. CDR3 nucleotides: TGTGCCAGCAGCGCTTTCCCCTACAATGAGCAGTTCTTC.

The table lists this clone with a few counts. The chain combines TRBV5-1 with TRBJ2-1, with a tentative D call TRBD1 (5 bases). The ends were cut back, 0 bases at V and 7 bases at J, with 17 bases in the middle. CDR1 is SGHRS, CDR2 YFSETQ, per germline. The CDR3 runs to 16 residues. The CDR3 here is CASSLVRGWTINEQFF. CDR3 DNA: TGCGCCAGCAGCTTGGTAAGGGGATGGACAATAAATGAGCAGTTCTTC. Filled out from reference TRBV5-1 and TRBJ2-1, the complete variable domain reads KAGVTQTPRYLIKTRGQQVTLSCSPISGHRSVSWYQQTPGQGLQFLFEYFSETQRNKGNFPGRFSGRQFSNSRSEMNVSTLELGDSALYLCASSLVRGWTINEQFFGPGTRLTVL.

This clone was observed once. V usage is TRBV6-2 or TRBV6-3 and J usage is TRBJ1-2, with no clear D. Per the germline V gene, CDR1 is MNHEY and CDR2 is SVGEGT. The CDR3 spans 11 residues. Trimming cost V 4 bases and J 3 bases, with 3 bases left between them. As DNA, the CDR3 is TGTGCCAGCAGTTCCGACTATGGCTACACCTTC. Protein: CASSSDYGYTF.

The CDR3 is CASKILQGHTEAFF. DNA for the CDR3: TGTGCCAGCAAAATCTTACAGGGACATACTGAAGCTTTCTTT. The V gene is TRBV27, the J gene TRBJ1-1; TRBD1 might be the D (6 bases). Trimming removed 7 bases from V and 5 bases from J, with 17 bases in between. This CDR3 contains 14 residues. The germline gives CDR1 MNHEY, CDR2 SMNVEV (reference sequence).

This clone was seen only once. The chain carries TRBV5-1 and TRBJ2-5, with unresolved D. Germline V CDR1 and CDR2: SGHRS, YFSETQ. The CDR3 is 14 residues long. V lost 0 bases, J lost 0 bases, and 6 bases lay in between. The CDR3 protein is CASSLGLYQETQYF. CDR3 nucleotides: TGCGCCAGCAGCTTGGGTCTGTACCAAGAGACCCAGTACTTC.

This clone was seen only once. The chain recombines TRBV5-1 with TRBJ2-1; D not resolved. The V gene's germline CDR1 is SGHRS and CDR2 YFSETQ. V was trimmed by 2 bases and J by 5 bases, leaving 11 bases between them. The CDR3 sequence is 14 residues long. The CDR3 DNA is TGCGCCAGCAGCTTTCAGACTTCTAACAATGAGCAGTTCTTC. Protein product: CASSFQTSNNEQFF.

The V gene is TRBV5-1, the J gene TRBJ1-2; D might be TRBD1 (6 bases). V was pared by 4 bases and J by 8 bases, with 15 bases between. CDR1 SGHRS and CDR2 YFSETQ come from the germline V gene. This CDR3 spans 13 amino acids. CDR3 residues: CASSTGGQKGYTF. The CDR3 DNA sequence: TGCGCCAGCAGCACCGGCGGACAGAAGGGCTACACCTTC.

CDR3 amino acids: CASSQQPAYGYTF. The CDR3 bases are TGTGCCAGCAGCCAACAGCCAGCTTATGGCTACACCTTC. This rearrangement joins TRBV3-1 (or the pseudogene TRBV3-2) to TRBJ1-2, with D unresolved. Germline CDR1 reads LGHDT; CDR2 reads YNNKEL (reference sequence). The germline V and J ends were trimmed by 2 bases and 5 bases, with 9 bases remaining between them. This CDR3 is built from 13 residues.

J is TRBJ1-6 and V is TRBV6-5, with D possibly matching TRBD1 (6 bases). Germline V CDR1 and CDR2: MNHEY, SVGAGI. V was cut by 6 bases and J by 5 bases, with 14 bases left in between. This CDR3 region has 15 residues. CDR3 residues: CASRRGWTDNSPLHF. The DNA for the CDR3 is TGTGCCAGCAGGAGGGGTTGGACAGATAATTCACCCCTCCACTTT.

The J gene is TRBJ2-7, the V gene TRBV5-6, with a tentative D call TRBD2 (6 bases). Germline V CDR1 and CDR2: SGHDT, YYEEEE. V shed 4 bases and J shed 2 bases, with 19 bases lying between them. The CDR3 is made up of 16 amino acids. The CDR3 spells CASSGGNPNNPYEQYF. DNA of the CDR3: TGTGCCAGCAGCGGGGGGAACCCCAATAACCCCTACGAGCAGTACTTC.